This T cell receptor beta chain was identified during a study of glioma-infiltrating T cells after dendritic cell vaccination. Study-wide background: Samples are from glioblastoma patients in Phase I and II dendritic cell vaccine trials. Treatment, given 2003 to 2012, was autologous tumor lysate-pulsed dendritic cell vaccination.

The CDR3 loop spans 14 amino acids. The germline V gene encodes CDR1 MNHEY and CDR2 SVGAGI. V dropped 6 bases and J dropped 2 bases, with 10 bases sitting between them. The immunoSEQ assay amplified TCRB CDR3 from up to roughly 2 ug DNA. The primer mix had 60 V beta and 13 J beta primers. The assay was immunoSEQ multiplex PCR, and TCRdb's table has in-frame clones only and misses some. Found here are under 100,000 clones, 70% to 90% of them singletons; the top ten hold approximately 2.9%. This TCR derives from a human donor with glioblastoma. This sequence joins TRBV6-5 and TRBJ1-4; the D gene is possibly TRBD1 (6 bases). This sample comprised blood, obtained before dendritic cell vaccination. The CDR3, as DNA: TGTGCCAGCAGAACCGACAGGACTAATGAAAAACTGTTTTTT. Translating gives CASRTDRTNEKLFF.